This entry lists 18 T cell receptor beta chains sequenced from one sample in a study of CD8 T cells in ankylosing spondylitis. One entry per CDR3 protein results from TCRdb running MiXCR on the 5' RACE reads. In the table there are approximately 35,000 distinct CDR3 sequences, approximately 10% of which are singletons. What was sequenced was synovial fluid, either unsorted or a sorted T cell fraction (not recorded which). Receptor source: a male donor with ankylosing spondylitis.

In its sample, this clonotype was seen many times. The chain has TRBV7-2 and TRBJ1-5, with D perhaps matching TRBD1 (5 bases). V dropped 1 base and J dropped 5 bases, with 12 bases sitting between them. The germline V gene encodes CDR1 SGHTA and CDR2 FQGNSA. The CDR3 spans 15 residues. The CDR3 DNA follows: TGTGCCAGCAGCTTAGGGGGCCAGGGTCATCAGCCCCAGCATTTT. This translates into CASSLGGQGHQPQHF.

This clonotype showed up many times. CDR3 residues: CSAREVGTGTYNEQFF. CDR3 DNA sequence: TGCAGTGCTAGAGAGGTGGGGACAGGGACCTACAATGAGCAGTTCTTC. The chain couples TRBV20-1 to TRBJ2-1; TRBD1 matches at 9 bases. The CDR3 has 16 amino acids. Germline trimming cut 0 bases from V and 2 bases from J; bases unmatched to any gene: 5. The germline gives CDR1 DFQATT, CDR2 SNEGSKA (reference sequence).

The sample holds a few counts of this clonotype. The chain recombines TRBV10-3 with TRBJ1-3; TRBD1 aligns across 10 bases. The CDR3 runs 16 residues. The V gene's germline CDR1 is ENHRY and CDR2 SYGVKD. The trim removed 7 bases at V and 3 bases at J, leaving 9 bases unmatched. CDR3 DNA sequence: TGTGCCATCACCCTGGGGACAGGGGACTTTGGAAACACCATATATTTT. It encodes CAITLGTGDFGNTIYF.

On this clonotype: A much larger clone sits a single nucleotide away, making a read error possible. The chain carries TRBV25-1 and TRBJ2-1, with 10 bases aligning to TRBD2. The length of the CDR3 is 14 residues. The V and J ends lost 10 bases and 7 bases, in that order; junction bases with no gene match: 10. Germline V gene data show CDR1 as MGHDK and CDR2 as SYGVNS. In DNA form, the CDR3 reads TGTGCCACCGTACCACTAGCGGGAAAGAATGAGCAGTTCTTC. It translates to CATVPLAGKNEQFF.

The chain links TRBV27 to TRBJ2-7, with TRBD2 as a possible D gene (5 bases). Deletions cut 4 bases from V and 2 bases from J, with 12 bases between. In germline, CDR1 is MNHEY, CDR2 SMNVEV (reference sequence). The CDR3 covers 14 residues. The CDR3 loop is CASSSHEGTYEQYF. The DNA for the CDR3 is TGTGCCAGCAGTTCCCACGAGGGTACCTACGAGCAGTACTTC.

This clonotype showed up just a few times. The V call is TRBV12-3 or TRBV12-4, the J call TRBJ1-4; tentatively, D is TRBD1 (6 bases). V lost 6 bases, J lost 4 bases, and 12 bases lay in between. The CDR3 loop spans 14 amino acids. DNA of the CDR3: TGTGCCAGCAGCCAGACAGGAAGTAATGAAAAACTGTTTTTT. It codes for CASSQTGSNEKLFF.

This clonotype was counted only a few times. The CDR3 protein is CASSQWGSGEREQYF. CDR3 DNA: TGTGCCAGCAGTCAATGGGGCAGTGGGGAGAGAGAGCAGTACTTC. The J gene is TRBJ2-7, the V gene TRBV28, with D possibly being TRBD1 or TRBD2 (5 bases each). The CDR3 covers 15 residues. V dropped 5 bases and J dropped 7 bases, with 21 bases sitting between them. CDR1 and CDR2 (germline): MDHEN, SYDVKM.

This clonotype has a handful of counts. The chain recombines TRBV28 with TRBJ1-6, with 7 bases lining up with TRBD1. The CDR3 length is 14 residues. V was pared by 8 bases and J by 9 bases, with 10 bases of the junction left unmatched. Per the germline V gene, CDR1 is MDHEN and CDR2 is SYDVKM. CDR3 sequence (DNA): TGTGCCAGCGGACCGGGACAGTCTTTTTCACCCCTCCACTTT. The encoded protein is CASGPGQSFSPLHF.

The rearrangement joins TRBV7-6 to TRBJ2-5, with 7 nucleotides matching TRBD2. This CDR3 spans 14 amino acids. Germline V lookup: CDR1 SGHVS, CDR2 FNYEAQ. Trimming at V came to 1 base and at J to 2 bases, leaving 1 base not matched to a gene. The CDR3 sequence is CASSLVSGQETQYF. The CDR3 coding sequence is TGTGCCAGCAGCTTAGTTAGCGGGCAAGAGACCCAGTACTTC.

This clonotype occurred many times. This chain uses TRBV7-9 with TRBJ2-1; a possible D gene is TRBD1 (6 bases). The V gene lost 2 bases and the J gene lost 2 bases, with 10 bases spanning the gap. The germline CDR1 and CDR2 sequences are SEHNR and FQNEAQ (reference sequence). CDR3 length: 15 residues. The CDR3 here is CASSLMPGAYNEQFF. The CDR3 DNA reads as TGTGCCAGCAGCTTAATGCCAGGGGCCTACAATGAGCAGTTCTTC.

This clonotype came up a few times. This chain uses TRBV4-3 with TRBJ2-1, with TRBD2 as a possible D gene (6 bases). Germline V gene data show CDR1 as LGHNA and CDR2 as YSLEER. The CDR3 is 17 residues long. Trimming took off 0 bases at V and 4 bases at J, with 16 bases between the two ends. DNA for the CDR3: TGCGCCAGCAGCCAAGAGGTTAGGGAGGAGGGGTACAATGAGCAGTTCTTC. It specifies CASSQEVREEGYNEQFF.

A few counts support this clonotype. The chain is built from TRBV3-1 and TRBJ2-7, with 7 positions matching TRBD2. Looked up from germline, CDR1 is LGHDT and CDR2 is YNNKEL (reference sequence). With 4 bases clipped from V and 6 bases from J, the junction kept 15 bases outside the gene matches. CDR3 length equals 16 residues. CDR3 bases: TGTGCCAGCAGCCGCAGGGAGGGGATCGGGTTGGCCGAGCAGTACTTC. Encoded protein: CASSRREGIGLAEQYF.

This clonotype was picked up a small number of times. The chain couples TRBV5-1 to TRBJ2-2, with D unclear. Germline lookup yields CDR1 SGHRS and CDR2 YFSETQ. The ends were cut back, 4 bases at V and 4 bases at J, with 11 bases in the middle. This CDR3 spans 14 amino acids. The CDR3 is CASSGDQVTGELFF. In DNA form, the CDR3 reads TGCGCCAGCAGCGGCGACCAGGTCACCGGGGAGCTGTTTTTT.

This chain joins TRBV24-1 and TRBJ2-3; the D gene is possibly TRBD2 (6 bases). Germline CDR1 reads KGHDR; CDR2 reads SFDVKD. The V gene lost 7 bases and the J gene lost 2 bases, with 15 bases spanning the gap. The CDR3 length is 15 residues. CDR3 bases: TGTGCCACCAGGGAGGCGGGGCCCAACACAGATACGCAGTATTTT. Translated: CATREAGPNTDTQYF.

This clonotype was counted only a few times. The genes are TRBV7-6 and TRBJ1-2; 9 nucleotides match TRBD1. The germline V gene encodes CDR1 SGHVS and CDR2 FNYEAQ. V lost 3 bases to trimming and J lost 5 bases; unmatched junction nucleotides: 4. The CDR3 is 14 residues long. The CDR3 region is CASSLDRGGYGYTF. In nucleotides, the CDR3 is TGTGCCAGCAGCTTGGACAGGGGAGGGTATGGCTACACCTTC.

The count of this clonotype is one. The genes are TRBV6-4 and TRBJ2-6; a weak D match, TRBD1 (6 bases). V dropped 3 bases and J dropped 2 bases, with 8 bases sitting between them. The germline gives CDR1 MRHNA, CDR2 SNTAGT. The CDR3 totals 15 residues. This CDR3 reads CASSERQAGANVLTF. In nucleotides, the CDR3 is TGTGCCAGCAGTGAAAGACAGGCTGGGGCCAACGTCCTGACTTTC.

In its sample, this clonotype was seen a few times. The V and J genes are TRBV2 and TRBJ1-1, with a tentative D call TRBD1 (5 bases). V was pared by 5 bases and J by 0 bases, with 13 bases between. The CDR3 is 15 amino acids. Germline CDR1 reads SNHLY; CDR2 reads FYNNEI. The CDR3 reads CASSLGRGMNTEAFF. CDR3 in DNA: TGTGCCAGCAGTTTGGGCCGGGGCATGAACACTGAAGCTTTCTTT.

This clonotype was seen at least ten times. J is TRBJ1-1 and V is TRBV7-9; 8 bases match TRBD1. Germline V gene lookup returns CDR1 SEHNR and CDR2 FQNEAQ (reference sequence). Trimming cost V 6 bases and J 0 bases; bases outside gene matches: 12. The CDR3 covers 17 residues. The CDR3 loop is CASSPRTGRALNTEAFF. The CDR3 nucleotides are TGTGCCAGCAGTCCGAGGACAGGGAGAGCCTTGAACACTGAAGCTTTCTTT.